What follows is one TCR beta chain and its context. Its target is not known. This entry belongs to a study of radiation and T cells in renal cell carcinoma. Study-wide background: Nephrectomy followed 15 Gy stereotactic body radiation by 4 weeks.

The data were produced by immunoSEQ multiplex PCR, yet TCRdb's version contains in-frame clones alone and is incomplete. The table has roughly 150,000 clones, roughly 87% seen once. The time point here: blood 2 weeks post-SBRT. Treatment defined: 15 Gy SBRT to primary tumor, nephrectomy 4 weeks later. Study-wide findings and caveats: In blood, top tumor clones expanded by 2 weeks, shrinking by 4. No pretreatment tumor biopsies were available for baseline clonotypes.

The input for sequencing was blood, taken from a patient whose treatment included radiotherapy and nephrectomy. This receptor was identified in a woman in her 50s with renal cell carcinoma.

CDR3 nucleotide sequence: TGTGCCAGCAGCCCTCTTAGGACTGGAACCGGGGAGCTGTTTTTT. Translating it yields CASSPLRTGTGELFF. V and J are TRBV5-5 and TRBJ2-2; tentative D call: TRBD2 (5 bases). V shed 4 bases and J shed 5 bases, with 15 bases lying between them. Per germline, CDR1 SGHKS and CDR2 YYEKEE (reference sequence). The CDR3 has 15 residues.